A selection of T cell receptor beta chains follows, all from one sample in a study of T-cell reconstitution after alpha-beta-depleted transplantation in children. TCRdb re-analysed the PCR reads in MiXCR, keeping a single row per CDR3 protein. The repertoire has 300,000 to 350,000 distinct CDR3 sequences, 23% of them found once; the top ten carry approximately 11%. This specimen consisted of PBMCs, mostly from graft donor cells, obtained 180 days after TCRalphabeta/CD19-depleted stem cell transplant. The receptors shown here come from a male patient younger than 18 who had a stem cell transplant for acute lymphoblastic leukemia, so the T cells may come from the graft donor. CDR3s include the opening cysteine and the closing phenylalanine or tryptophan. A D gene is named only where the DNA matches it firmly. Where a row states a size, it is once, few, many or the class of an expanded clone; other rows omit it.

J	D	V	size	CDR3	DNA
TRBJ2-1	.	TRBV20-1	.	CSEYRDNEQFF	TGCAGTGAATACAGGGACAATGAGCAGTTCTTC
TRBJ2-7	.	TRBV5-1	few	CASSAIQGNTYEQYF	TGCGCCAGCAGCGCGATTCAGGGGAATACCTACGAGCAGTACTTC
TRBJ2-3	.	TRBV11-1	.	CASSLSRSAGPLSDTQYF	TGTGCCAGCAGCTTATCCCGTTCGGCGGGACCTCTGTCTGATACGCAGTATTTT
TRBJ2-5	.	TRBV12-3/TRBV12-4	.	CASSWEVPGETQYF	TGTGCCAGCAGTTGGGAGGTCCCCGGGGAGACCCAGTACTTC
TRBJ2-5	.	TRBV5-1	many	CASSFQGSQETQYF	TGCGCCAGCAGCTTCCAGGGCTCCCAAGAGACCCAGTACTTC
TRBJ2-1	TRBD2	TRBV5-1	many	CASSYLGGRAYEQFF	TGCGCCAGCAGCTACCTTGGCGGGAGGGCCTATGAGCAGTTCTTC
TRBJ2-3	TRBD2	TRBV9	.	CASSVEGYAGADTQYF	TGTGCCAGCAGCGTTGAGGGCTACGCGGGAGCGGATACGCAGTATTTT
TRBJ2-3	.	TRBV11-1	.	CASSFLEGSDTQYF	TGTGCCAGCAGCTTCCTCGAGGGGTCAGATACGCAGTATTTT
TRBJ2-1	TRBD2	TRBV7-8	.	CASSFVSGSIHNEQFF	TGTGCCAGCAGCTTCGTGAGCGGGAGTATCCACAATGAGCAGTTCTTC
TRBJ2-2	.	TRBV15	.	CATSRDWSSRTGELFF	TGTGCCACCAGCAGAGATTGGTCTAGCAGGACCGGGGAGCTGTTTTTT
TRBJ2-7	TRBD1	TRBV29-1	.	CSTRQGYEQYF	TGCAGCACACGACAGGGGTACGAGCAGTACTTC
TRBJ2-1	.	TRBV20-1	few	CSVPEVRSSYNEQFF	TGCAGTGTCCCAGAGGTGAGGAGCTCCTACAATGAGCAGTTCTTC
TRBJ2-6	.	TRBV20-1	.	CSARPVSSGANVLTF	TGCAGTGCTAGGCCGGTGAGCTCTGGGGCCAACGTCCTGACTTTC
TRBJ1-3	TRBD1	TRBV7-4	.	CASSLSGQGISGNTIYF	TGTGCCAGCAGCTTATCCGGACAGGGAATTTCTGGAAACACCATATATTTT
TRBJ2-5	.	TRBV24-1	few	CATSDPPFLREGQAETQYF	TGTGCCACCAGTGACCCCCCTTTTCTGCGGGAGGGACAGGCAGAGACCCAGTACTTC
TRBJ2-2	TRBD2	TRBV9	few	CASSLAPRLAGATGELFF	TGTGCCAGCAGCCTAGCCCCCAGACTAGCGGGAGCCACCGGGGAGCTGTTTTTT
TRBJ1-4	.	TRBV4-1	.	CASSQVAGIRANEKLFF	TGCGCCAGCAGCCAAGTGGCGGGGATTAGGGCTAATGAAAAACTGTTTTTT
TRBJ1-3	.	TRBV7-8	few	CASSRRGPGNTIYF	TGTGCCAGCAGCCGGCGGGGCCCTGGAAACACCATATATTTT
TRBJ2-5	TRBD2	TRBV4-2	.	CASSQENAGVMETQYF	TGTGCCAGCAGCCAAGAAAACGCGGGAGTTATGGAGACCCAGTACTTC
TRBJ2-3	.	TRBV20-1	.	CSARARPRTDTQYF	TGCAGTGCTAGAGCCAGGCCCCGCACAGATACGCAGTATTTT
TRBJ2-3	TRBD1	TRBV7-3	.	CASSSGQGHTQYF	TGTGCCAGCAGCTCCGGACAGGGCCATACGCAGTATTTT
TRBJ2-7	TRBD1	TRBV2	.	CTIGQVPYEQYF	TGTACCATCGGACAGGTCCCCTACGAGCAGTACTTC
TRBJ1-1	.	TRBV5-1	.	CASSLVPVSMNTEAFF	TGCGCCAGCAGCTTGGTCCCGGTCAGCATGAACACTGAAGCTTTCTTT
TRBJ2-7	.	TRBV21-1	few	CASSKGGLAGAMVQYF	TGTGCCAGCAGCAAAGGGGGGCTAGCGGGAGCAATGGTGCAGTACTTC
TRBJ2-7	.	TRBV28	.	CASSFGTLPVRLYEQYF	TGTGCCAGCAGTTTTGGGACACTACCTGTCCGGCTCTACGAGCAGTACTTC
TRBJ2-5	TRBD1	TRBV6-1	few	CASSARDRVTGTGTQYF	TGTGCCAGCAGTGCCCGGGACAGGGTCACAGGAACAGGGACCCAGTACTTC
TRBJ2-1	TRBD2	TRBV29-1	.	CSVEDRSGRAGEQFF	TGCAGCGTTGAAGACCGTAGCGGGAGGGCGGGTGAGCAGTTCTTC
TRBJ2-1	TRBD2	TRBV12-3/TRBV12-4	.	CASSLAQGLAGVYNEQFF	TGTGCCAGCAGTTTGGCCCAAGGACTAGCGGGAGTCTACAATGAGCAGTTCTTC
TRBJ2-5	TRBD1	TRBV5-1	few	CASSSRGQGKETQYF	TGCGCCAGCAGCTCACGAGGACAGGGGAAAGAGACCCAGTACTTC
TRBJ1-5	TRBD1	TRBV24-1	.	CATSGKRTGRDQPKHF	TGTGCCACCAGTGGAAAAAGGACAGGGCGTGATCAGCCCAAGCATTTT
TRBJ2-7	.	TRBV4-1	few	CASSQVITDYEQYF	TGCGCCAGCAGCCAAGTAATCACAGACTACGAGCAGTACTTC
TRBJ2-5	.	TRBV12-3/TRBV12-4	few	CASSLGFGVETQYF	TGTGCCAGCAGCCTAGGATTCGGGGTAGAGACCCAGTACTTC
TRBJ1-3	.	TRBV29-1	.	CSVRGSGNTIYF	TGCAGCGTACGGGGGTCTGGAAACACCATATATTTT
TRBJ2-5	.	TRBV6-1	.	CASSEWRVQETQYF	TGTGCCAGCAGTGAGTGGAGGGTCCAAGAGACCCAGTACTTC
TRBJ2-1	TRBD2	TRBV6-1	many	CASRRAGGYNEQFF	TGTGCCAGCAGGAGGGCGGGAGGGTACAATGAGCAGTTCTTC
TRBJ2-7	TRBD2	TRBV13	.	CASSFGLPSVAGVLYEQYF	TGTGCCAGCAGCTTCGGGCTCCCTTCCGTAGCGGGAGTTCTCTACGAGCAGTACTTC
TRBJ1-5	TRBD1	TRBV20-1	few	CSARDLGTARNQPQHF	TGCAGTGCTAGAGATTTGGGGACAGCCCGGAATCAGCCCCAGCATTTT
TRBJ2-1	TRBD2	TRBV10-3	.	CAIRGLAGGNEQFF	TGTGCCATCAGGGGGCTAGCGGGTGGCAATGAGCAGTTCTTC
TRBJ2-1	.	TRBV3-1	.	CASSHGPGSYNEQFF	TGTGCCAGCAGCCATGGTCCGGGTTCCTACAATGAGCAGTTCTTC
TRBJ1-1	.	TRBV6-5	.	CASSSDWMNTEAFF	TGTGCCAGCAGTTCCGATTGGATGAACACTGAAGCTTTCTTT
TRBJ2-1	TRBD1	TRBV29-1	.	CSVRQGPSNEQFF	TGCAGCGTCAGACAGGGCCCCTCCAATGAGCAGTTCTTC